The source of this T cell receptor beta chain is a study of cytomegalovirus exposure and HLA in healthy donors. PCR used 60 Vbeta primers and 13 Jbeta primers. Sequenced by immunoSEQ multiplex PCR; TCRdb stores in-frame clones only, minus some. The sample contains 100,000 or so clones, 60% to 85% of which appear only once. After removal of 1 base from V and 8 bases from J, the junction contained 10 bases not matched to a gene. Germline V CDR1 and CDR2: SGHAT, FQNNGV. The CDR3 length is 17 residues. The sequenced sample was PBMCs. This clonotype originated in a female donor in good health and CMV-seropositive. The chain recombines TRBV11-2 with TRBJ2-1, with TRBD2 matching 11 bases. The CDR3 is CASSLVGSGRAMDEQFF. CDR3 bases: TGTGCCAGCAGCTTAGTAGGTAGCGGGAGGGCCATGGATGAGCAGTTCTTC.